This T cell receptor (beta chain) was profiled in a study of blood T cells in healthy people across ages. About the study: With template switching, about one barcoded beta molecule was captured per two T cells.

A second PCR of roughly 7 to 11 cycles used a sample-barcoded 5' primer and a J-beta primer mix. No fewer than 3 million CDR3-containing paired-end reads came from each sample. One entry per CDR3 protein results from TCRdb running MiXCR on the 5' RACE reads. This table has roughly 700,000 distinct CDR3 sequences, around 45% appearing once. Each donor gave ten milliliters of peripheral blood. In germline, CDR1 is SQVTM, CDR2 ANQGSEA. The CDR3 totals 15 residues. Details on this clonotype: One junction end does not reproduce the germline sequence, and a read error may be involved.

The chain uses TRBV29-1 and TRBJ2-3; TRBD2 matches at 8 bases. The receptor was derived from a woman aged 55 to 70 in good health. The sample comprised blood. CDR3 coding DNA: TGCATCGTTGAAGGGTGGCGGGAGGCGGTAGATACGCAGTATTTT. This gives the protein CIVEGWREAVDTQYF.